The next 29 T cell receptor beta chains were all read from a single sample in a study of technical replicates of blood from several donors. Produced via immunoSEQ multiplex PCR; TCRdb's table is partial and in-frame only. The repertoire holds roughly 48,000 clones, approximately 90% seen once, with 3.9% in the top ten. Sequenced input: PBMCs. The origin of the receptors is a human donor in good health. Some clones in this sample may be carry-over from other donors' samples.

The chain links TRBV9 to TRBJ2-2; D may be TRBD1 (5 bases). V lost 3 bases to trimming and J lost 1 base, with 13 bases between them. Germline CDR1 reads SGDLS; CDR2 reads YYNGEE. The CDR3 sequence is 16 residues long. CDR3 region: CASSARQSLNTGELFF. The CDR3 DNA reads TGTGCCAGCAGCGCCAGACAGTCGCTGAACACCGGGGAGCTGTTTTTT.

The chain employs TRBV25-1 and TRBJ1-2, with unresolved D. Germline V lookup: CDR1 MGHDK, CDR2 SYGVNS. The CDR3 is made up of 11 amino acids. V was clipped by 8 bases and J by 2 bases, with 6 bases between them. DNA of the CDR3: TGTGCCAGCTCAGGAAACTATGGCTACACCTTC. It yields the protein CASSGNYGYTF.

This clone was counted a single time. The V and J genes are TRBV27 and TRBJ2-6, with D hard to call. Germline V lookup: CDR1 MNHEY, CDR2 SMNVEV (reference sequence). The CDR3 length is 17 residues. Trimming pared 2 bases from V and 1 base from J, leaving 12 bases between. CDR3 bases: TGTGCCAGCAGTTTAGAGCGACTTTCTTCTGGGGCCAACGTCCTGACTTTC. Translated, it gives CASSLERLSSGANVLTF.

The V gene is TRBV7-9, the J gene TRBJ1-1; TRBD1 matches 11 bases. Germline V gives CDR1 SEHNR, CDR2 FQNEAQ (reference sequence). Germline trimming cut 5 bases from V and 6 bases from J; bases unmatched to any gene: 2. The CDR3 extends over 13 amino acids. CDR3 sequence reads: CASSPGQGAEAFF. CDR3 bases: TGTGCCAGCAGCCCGGGACAGGGGGCTGAAGCTTTCTTT. Based on the CDR3 plus reference TRBV7-9 and TRBJ1-1, the full variable domain is DTGVSQNPRHKITKRGQNVTFRCDPISEHNRLYWYRQTLGQGPEFLTYFQNEAQLEKSRLLSDRFSAERPKGSFSTLEIQRTEQGDSAMYLCASSPGQGAEAFFGQGTRLTVV.

This chain connects TRBV5-1 to TRBJ2-3; TRBD1 matches at 9 bases. Trimming took 3 bases from V and 6 from J; bases not matched to a gene: 5. Germline loops: CDR1 SGHRS, CDR2 YFSETQ. This CDR3 spans 14 amino acids. CDR3 sequence: CASSSDRGWDTQYF. As DNA, the CDR3 is TGCGCCAGCAGCTCGGACAGGGGATGGGATACGCAGTATTTT.

This sequence joins TRBV7-9 and TRBJ2-7, with a tentative D call TRBD2 (6 bases). The germline gives CDR1 SEHNR, CDR2 FQNEAQ (reference sequence). V lost 0 bases and J 7 bases, leaving 10 bases between the germline ends. This CDR3 spans 13 amino acids. The CDR3 sequence is CASSLAAGREQYF. In nucleotides, the CDR3 is TGTGCCAGCAGCTTAGCGGCGGGGCGGGAGCAGTACTTC.

The chain uses TRBV2 and TRBJ1-1; a weak D match, TRBD1 (5 bases). This CDR3 has 12 amino acids. Germline CDR1 is SNHLY and CDR2 is FYNNEI. Trimming removed 7 bases at V and 2 bases at J, with 8 bases between. The DNA of the CDR3 is TGTGCCAGCACAGGGTTCAACACTGAAGCTTTCTTT. It yields the protein CASTGFNTEAFF. Full variable domain (missing parts from reference TRBV2 and TRBJ1-1): EPEVTQTPSHQVTQMGQEVILRCVPISNHLYFYWYRQILGQKVEFLVSFYNNEISEKSEIFDDQFSVERPDGSNFTLKIRSTKLEDSAMYFCASTGFNTEAFFGQGTRLTVV.

The rearrangement joins TRBV10-3 to TRBJ2-7, with 14 bases that match TRBD2. The CDR3 has 15 amino acids. CDR1 is ENHRY and CDR2 is SYGVKD in the germline V gene. V lost 6 bases to trimming and J lost 4 bases; unmatched junction nucleotides: 5. In nucleotides, the CDR3 is TGTGCCATCAGCATGACTAGCGGGAGGGAGTACGAGCAGTACTTC. Amino acids: CAISMTSGREYEQYF.

The J gene is TRBJ2-5, the V gene TRBV5-6; no clear D gene. This CDR3 has 15 amino acids. Trimming cost V 5 bases and J 0 bases, with 14 bases left between them. CDR1 and CDR2 from the germline V gene are SGHDT and YYEEEE. CDR3 in amino acids: CASRLARENQETQYF. CDR3 DNA sequence: TGTGCCAGCAGACTCGCTAGAGAAAACCAAGAGACCCAGTACTTC.

The chain has TRBV7-2 and TRBJ1-2; maybe TRBD1 (5 bases). CDR1 is SGHTA, CDR2 FQGNSA, per germline. V dropped 5 bases and J dropped 2 bases, with 21 bases sitting between them. CDR3 length equals 17 residues. CDR3 nucleotide sequence: TGTGCCAGCAGCCGACGCATGGGGCGCGGTACAAACTATGGCTACACCTTC. This translates into CASSRRMGRGTNYGYTF.

The chain carries TRBV7-2 and TRBJ2-3, with 9 positions matching TRBD1. Per germline, CDR1 SGHTA and CDR2 FQGNSA. This CDR3 spans 16 amino acids. The V gene end was trimmed by 5 bases and the J gene end by 5 bases; junction bases not matched to a gene: 11. CDR3: CASSQFTGGGGDTQYF. DNA for the CDR3: TGTGCCAGCAGCCAATTTACAGGGGGCGGCGGAGATACGCAGTATTTT.

This clone was seen a single time. The V call is TRBV19, the J call TRBJ1-6; 9 positions match TRBD1. J lost 0 bases, V lost 6 bases, and 9 bases had no gene match. Germline loops: CDR1 LNHDA, CDR2 SQIVND (reference sequence). There are 18 residues in the CDR3. CDR3 residues: CASRKAGTGSSYNSPLHF. As DNA, the CDR3 is TGTGCCAGTAGGAAGGCCGGGACAGGGAGCTCCTATAATTCACCCCTCCACTTT. Full variable domain (missing parts from reference TRBV19 and TRBJ1-6): DGGITQSPKYLFRKEGQNVTLSCEQNLNHDAMYWYRQDPGQGLRLIYYSQIVNDFQKGDIAEGYSVSREKKESFPLTVTSAQKNPTAFYLCASRKAGTGSSYNSPLHFGNGTRLTVT.

This chain connects TRBV7-9 to TRBJ2-5, with D possibly matching TRBD1 (6 bases). The CDR3 spans 15 residues. CDR1 SEHNR and CDR2 FQNEAQ come from the germline V gene (reference sequence). Trimming cost V 1 base and J 1 base, with 10 bases left between them. CDR3 nucleotides: TGTGCCAGCAGCTTAGTCAGAGGGGGCCAAGAGACCCAGTACTTC. The encoded protein is CASSLVRGGQETQYF.

V usage is TRBV6-6 and J usage is TRBJ1-6; D possibly corresponds to TRBD1 (6 bases). Trimming stripped 6 bases from V and 13 bases from J, with 19 bases between. This CDR3 has 14 amino acids. Germline V gives CDR1 MNHNY, CDR2 SVGAGI (reference sequence). CDR3 sequence reads: CASRHGTQDPPLHF. CDR3 nucleotides: TGTGCCAGCAGACACGGGACACAGGACCCGCCCCTCCACTTT.

The chain combines TRBV7-2 with TRBJ1-2; D call uncertain. Trimming left V 0 bases short and J 7 bases short, with 15 bases between. The germline V gene has CDR1 SGHTA and CDR2 FQGNSA. The CDR3 spans 15 residues. This chain's CDR3 is CASSLAYMGSRGYTF. CDR3 bases: TGTGCCAGCAGCTTAGCATACATGGGCAGTCGTGGCTACACCTTC.

This chain joins TRBV6-5 and TRBJ2-7; 9 nucleotides match TRBD1. The CDR3 sequence is 14 residues long. V lost 6 bases to trimming and J lost 4 bases; unmatched junction nucleotides: 7. Germline lookup yields CDR1 MNHEY and CDR2 SVGAGI. The CDR3 reads CASRDRDRVYEQYF. In nucleotides, the CDR3 is TGTGCCAGCAGAGACCGGGACAGGGTTTACGAGCAGTACTTC.

V and J are TRBV9 and TRBJ1-6; 8 nucleotides line up with TRBD1. This CDR3 has 13 amino acids. Germline CDR1 and CDR2: SGDLS and YYNGEE. V lost 3 bases to trimming and J lost 12 bases; unmatched junction nucleotides: 5. The CDR3 nucleotides are TGTGCCAGCAGCGGAACAGGGGGAAGACCCCTCCACTTT. As protein: CASSGTGGRPLHF.

This rearrangement joins TRBV5-4 to TRBJ2-3; 7 bases map to TRBD2. Germline lookup yields CDR1 SGHNT and CDR2 YYREEE (reference sequence). The CDR3 totals 16 residues. The V segment lost 0 bases and the J segment 1 base; nucleotides outside the gene matches: 5. Here the CDR3 reads CASSLGGSGGTDTQYF. The CDR3 bases are TGTGCCAGCAGCTTGGGCGGAAGCGGGGGCACAGATACGCAGTATTTT.

The CDR3 DNA reads TGCGCCAGCAGTGCTGGGGGGAATCAGCCCCAGCATTTT. Protein sequence: CASSAGGNQPQHF. This chain links TRBV10-2 with TRBJ1-5, with D possibly matching TRBD1 (5 bases). The CDR3 is 13 amino acids. In germline, CDR1 is WSHSY, CDR2 SAAADI. V lost 4 bases, J lost 4 bases, and 8 bases lay in between.

The rearrangement joins TRBV10-3 to TRBJ2-2; 10 nucleotides line up with TRBD1. Germline lookup yields CDR1 ENHRY and CDR2 SYGVKD. V shed 2 bases and J 6 bases; nucleotides not matched to a gene: 6. CDR3 length equals 16 residues. The CDR3 DNA sequence: TGTGCCATCAGTGAGCCCACGGGACAGGGGCCCGGGGAGCTGTTTTTT. Amino acid sequence: CAISEPTGQGPGELFF.

The V gene is TRBV7-2, the J gene TRBJ1-6, with D perhaps TRBD1 (6 bases). With 4 bases removed from V and 4 bases from J, the gap between germline ends came to 11 bases. The V gene's germline CDR1 is SGHTA and CDR2 FQGNSA. The CDR3 totals 15 residues. The CDR3 DNA reads TGTGCCAGCAGCTCCGCTGACAGGTATAATTCACCCCTCCACTTT. It yields the protein CASSSADRYNSPLHF.

The CDR3 sequence is CASSLTGSKGTNTEAFF. The CDR3 DNA reads as TGCGCCAGCAGCCTTACCGGGTCCAAAGGCACGAACACTGAAGCTTTCTTT. The chain carries TRBV5-1 and TRBJ1-1; D not resolved. The CDR3 is 17 residues long. V was pared by 4 bases and J by 1 base, with 20 bases between. Germline values: CDR1 SGHRS, CDR2 YFSETQ.

The CDR3 reads CASSQKPGQSYEQYF. The CDR3 nucleotides read TGTGCCAGCAGCCAAAAACCGGGACAGTCCTACGAGCAGTACTTC. This sequence joins TRBV4-2 and TRBJ2-7, with 7 bases fitting TRBD1. This CDR3 has 15 residues. CDR1 and CDR2 (germline): LGHNA, YNFKEQ. The V segment lost 2 bases and the J segment 1 base; nucleotides outside the gene matches: 5.

This clone was recorded once. V and J are TRBV11-2 and TRBJ2-7, with 12 bases identical to TRBD1. This CDR3 contains 16 residues. V shed 3 bases and J 2 bases; nucleotides not matched to a gene: 5. Germline V lookup: CDR1 SGHAT, CDR2 FQNNGV. CDR3 region: CASSLEGQGAAYEQYF. The CDR3 DNA sequence: TGTGCCAGCAGCTTGGAGGGACAGGGGGCGGCCTACGAGCAGTACTTC.

V usage is TRBV7-2 and J usage is TRBJ2-5, with a weak D call TRBD2 (5 bases). The CDR3 covers 15 residues. Trimming took 0 bases from V and 2 from J, leaving 10 bases between them. In germline, CDR1 is SGHTA, CDR2 FQGNSA. The CDR3 is CASSLADLRQETQYF. The CDR3 DNA is TGTGCCAGCAGCTTAGCGGACTTAAGACAAGAGACCCAGTACTTC.

The rearrangement joins TRBV30 to TRBJ2-2; weak D call: TRBD2 (7 bases). The germline V and J ends were trimmed by 5 bases and 8 bases, with 18 bases remaining between them. The CDR3 length is 14 residues. Germline V gene sequence: CDR1 GTSNPN, CDR2 SVGIG (reference sequence). The CDR3 DNA sequence: TGTGCCTGGCGCCACCGGGGGGCGGGTGGGGAGCTGTTTTTT. The encoded protein is CAWRHRGAGGELFF.

V gene TRBV19 combines with J gene TRBJ1-1, with TRBD1 as a possible D gene (5 bases). V gave up 5 bases and J gave up 5 bases, with 15 bases separating them. CDR3 size: 14 residues. Germline V gene data show CDR1 as LNHDA and CDR2 as SQIVND (reference sequence). CDR3 bases: TGTGCCAGTAGTGCCTCGGGGGGAGGTACTGAAGCTTTCTTT. Translation gives CASSASGGGTEAFF.

The chain uses TRBV18 and TRBJ1-2; maybe TRBD1 (5 bases). Germline V gene sequence: CDR1 KGHSH, CDR2 LQKENI. Deletions cut 0 bases from V and 6 bases from J, with 8 bases between. This CDR3 has 13 residues. This chain's CDR3 is CASSPPGVDGYTF. The CDR3 DNA reads as TGTGCCAGCTCACCACCAGGGGTTGATGGCTACACCTTC.

As regards this clone: The junction differs from germline at one of its ends, possibly a read error. This chain uses TRBV6-1 with TRBJ2-1; D gene uncertain. The CDR3 is made up of 15 amino acids. Germline V gene lookup returns CDR1 MNHNS and CDR2 SASEGT. CDR3 sequence (DNA): TGTGCCAGCAGCGAAGCCGTGGGCTTGTGGAATGAGCAGTTCTTC. Its translation is CASSEAVGLWNEQFF.